These 30 T cell receptor beta chains were sequenced from one sample in a study of T cell responses to AZD1222 COVID-19 vaccine. TCRdb keeps only in-frame clones here, not all; method: immunoSEQ multiplex PCR. The sample lists about 130,000 clones; around 94% were seen once. The specimen was peripheral blood, collected on day 0 of AZD1222 vaccination. Receptors originate from an adult in good health.

This chain connects TRBV28 to TRBJ2-7, with TRBD2 matching 8 bases. In germline, CDR1 is MDHEN, CDR2 SYDVKM. J gave up 1 base and V 7 bases, and 6 bases lay outside the gene matches. This CDR3 is built from 14 residues. The CDR3 DNA reads as TGTGCCAGCAATGGACGGGGGGGATCCTACGAGCAGTACTTC. It encodes CASNGRGGSYEQYF.

The genes are TRBV6-6 and TRBJ1-1; possibly TRBD1 for D (6 bases). This CDR3 contains 13 residues. The V end lost 8 bases, the J end lost 8 bases, and 18 bases lay between the germline ends. Germline CDR1 reads MNHNY; CDR2 reads SVGAGI (reference sequence). CDR3 protein: CASSRPDSFEAFF. The CDR3 DNA reads TGTGCCAGCTCGCGCCCGGACAGTTTCGAAGCTTTCTTT.

This clone was picked up a small number of times. The chain is built from TRBV2 and TRBJ2-7; the match to TRBD2 covers 8 bases. CDR1 is SNHLY and CDR2 is FYNNEI in the germline V gene. V was clipped by 3 bases and J by 3 bases; unmatched bases: 7. CDR3 length: 15 residues. As DNA, the CDR3 is TGTGCCAGCAGTGACGGCCTAGCGGGTCTCTACGAGCAGTACTTC. As protein: CASSDGLAGLYEQYF. Full variable domain (rest looked up from reference TRBV2 and TRBJ2-7): EPEVTQTPSHQVTQMGQEVILRCVPISNHLYFYWYRQILGQKVEFLVSFYNNEISEKSEIFDDQFSVERPDGSNFTLKIRSTKLEDSAMYFCASSDGLAGLYEQYFGPGTRLTVT.

The V call is TRBV3-1 (or the pseudogene TRBV3-2), the J call TRBJ2-5, with TRBD2 matching over 11 bases. The CDR3 is 18 residues long. Germline CDR1 LGHDT, CDR2 YNNKEL (reference sequence). Trimming took 4 bases from V and 1 from J; bases not matched to a gene: 11. The chain's CDR3 is CASSRAPFSGRAQETQYF. The DNA for the CDR3 is TGTGCCAGCAGCCGCGCACCTTTTAGCGGGAGGGCCCAAGAGACCCAGTACTTC.

The chain combines TRBV6-6 with TRBJ1-2; D is perhaps TRBD1 (5 bases). This CDR3 is built from 13 residues. V lost 6 bases to trimming and J lost 13 bases, with 21 bases between them. Germline V gives CDR1 MNHNY, CDR2 SVGAGI (reference sequence). The CDR3 here is CASSLGAGGDGTF. CDR3 coding DNA: TGTGCCAGCAGCCTCGGGGCAGGAGGGGACGGCACCTTC.

The chain joins TRBV28 to TRBJ2-7; no definite D call. Germline V gives CDR1 MDHEN, CDR2 SYDVKM. The CDR3 length is 15 residues. The ends were cut back, 6 bases at V and 2 bases at J, with 17 bases in the middle. This chain's CDR3 is CASSLVLGSTYEQYF. As DNA, the CDR3 is TGTGCCAGCAGCTTAGTTTTGGGCAGTACCTACGAGCAGTACTTC.

This clone was picked up a small number of times. The V and J genes are TRBV7-9 and TRBJ2-2; D remains unclear. The V gene's germline CDR1 is SEHNR and CDR2 FQNEAQ (reference sequence). The CDR3 contains 12 residues. V was shortened by 5 bases and J by 6 bases, with 7 bases between the two germline ends. The DNA of the CDR3 is TGTGCCAGCAGCGTTGAGCCCGGGGAGCTGTTTTTT. It encodes CASSVEPGELFF.

V gene TRBV4-1 combines with J gene TRBJ1-2; D is perhaps TRBD1 (5 bases). CDR1 is MGHRA and CDR2 is YSYEKL in the germline V gene. V was pared by 0 bases and J by 4 bases, with 12 bases between. The CDR3 runs to 15 residues. DNA for the CDR3: TGCGCCAGCAGCCAAGATCAAGGGGTTATCTATGGCTACACCTTC. Its translation: CASSQDQGVIYGYTF.

The J gene is TRBJ1-2, the V gene TRBV4-3; weak D call: TRBD1 (6 bases). V was pared by 0 bases and J by 11 bases, with 16 bases between. The germline V gene has CDR1 LGHNA and CDR2 YSLEER. This CDR3 comprises 14 residues. The CDR3 DNA reads as TGCGCCAGCAGCCAAGATCCAGGGACACCCTCATACACCTTC. Residues: CASSQDPGTPSYTF.

This chain uses TRBV29-1 with TRBJ2-7, with a possible D match to TRBD1 (5 bases). V lost 6 bases and J lost 1, with 10 bases in between. CDR3 length: 12 residues. Germline V gene data show CDR1 as SQVTM and CDR2 as ANQGSEA. CDR3 loop: CSVRGASYEQYF. As DNA, the CDR3 is TGCAGCGTCCGTGGGGCGTCCTACGAGCAGTACTTC.

This chain connects TRBV10-3 to TRBJ1-6; D might be TRBD1 (6 bases). Germline assignment: CDR1 ENHRY and CDR2 SYGVKD. CDR3 length: 14 amino acids. V dropped 6 bases and J dropped 8 bases, with 14 bases sitting between them. The CDR3 DNA reads as TGTGCCATCAGGGATGGACAGAGATATTCACCCCTCCACTTT. Translation gives CAIRDGQRYSPLHF.

J is TRBJ2-7 and V is TRBV4-3; TRBD1 aligns across 8 bases. Trimming cost V 5 bases and J 6 bases; bases outside gene matches: 9. CDR1 and CDR2 (germline): LGHNA, YSLEER. The CDR3 length is 14 residues. CDR3 bases: TGCGCCAGCAGCTACCGGGACAGGTCTTTCGAGCAGTACTTC. Its translation is CASSYRDRSFEQYF.

The chain combines TRBV6-5 with TRBJ2-7, with 10 bases that match TRBD2. The germline V gene has CDR1 MNHEY and CDR2 SVGAGI. V shed 6 bases, J shed 2 bases, and the junction held 7 bases outside the gene matches. The CDR3 is 15 residues long. CDR3 loop: CASRLSGRGTYEQYF. In nucleotides, the CDR3 is TGTGCCAGCAGGTTGAGCGGGAGGGGAACCTACGAGCAGTACTTC.

The J gene is TRBJ1-1, the V gene TRBV19; tentative D call: TRBD1 (5 bases). CDR3 length equals 14 residues. Looked up from germline, CDR1 is LNHDA and CDR2 is SQIVND (reference sequence). Trimming left V 2 bases short and J 4 bases short, with 11 bases between. CDR3: CASSIKGRRTEAFF. CDR3 bases: TGTGCCAGTAGTATAAAGGGGAGACGCACTGAAGCTTTCTTT.

The chain joins TRBV3-1 (or the pseudogene TRBV3-2) to TRBJ1-4, with 9 nucleotides matching TRBD1. With V trimmed by 6 bases and J by 6 bases, 5 bases remained unmatched. The CDR3 loop spans 14 amino acids. Germline-derived CDR1 and CDR2 are LGHDT and YNNKEL (reference sequence). In DNA form, the CDR3 reads TGTGCCAGCAGTACCGGGACAGGGTATGAAAAACTGTTTTTT. Encoded protein: CASSTGTGYEKLFF.

The chain uses TRBV3-1 (or the pseudogene TRBV3-2) and TRBJ2-5; 7 bases match TRBD2. This CDR3 contains 16 residues. V shed 5 bases, J shed 0 bases, and the junction held 9 bases outside the gene matches. Germline CDR1 LGHDT, CDR2 YNNKEL (reference sequence). CDR3 sequence: CASSESLSGNQETQYF. The CDR3 bases are TGTGCCAGCAGCGAATCTTTAAGCGGGAACCAAGAGACCCAGTACTTC.

The chain uses TRBV7-9 and TRBJ1-2, with TRBD1 as a possible D gene (5 bases). The V gene lost 4 bases and the J gene lost 7 bases, with 16 bases spanning the gap. This CDR3 has 14 residues. Germline loops: CDR1 SEHNR, CDR2 FQNEAQ (reference sequence). Here the CDR3 reads CASSSWTSSGGYTF. CDR3 sequence (DNA): TGTGCCAGCAGCTCCTGGACAAGTTCGGGTGGCTACACCTTC.

The gene calls are TRBV2 and TRBJ2-6; perhaps TRBD2 as D (5 bases). Deletions cut 2 bases from V and 1 base from J, with 15 bases between. This CDR3 has 18 residues. The germline gives CDR1 SNHLY, CDR2 FYNNEI. The CDR3 nucleotides are TGTGCCAGCAGTGAAATCTTCCTATCGGGGTCTGGGGCCAACGTCCTGACTTTC. Translation gives CASSEIFLSGSGANVLTF.

The rearrangement links TRBV15 to TRBJ2-5, with 9 bases fitting TRBD2. The CDR3 contains 16 residues. The germline V gene has CDR1 LNHNV and CDR2 YYDKDF (reference sequence). V lost 6 bases to trimming and J lost 0 bases; unmatched junction nucleotides: 8. DNA for the CDR3: TGTGCCACCAGGACTAGCGGCTGGGGGTACCAAGAGACCCAGTACTTC. Protein product: CATRTSGWGYQETQYF.

The chain links TRBV4-3 to TRBJ1-5; a possible D gene is TRBD1 (5 bases). The CDR3 covers 17 residues. Trimming took 0 bases from V and 6 from J, leaving 18 bases between them. Germline assignment: CDR1 LGHNA and CDR2 YSLEER. Written as DNA, the CDR3 is TGCGCCAGCAGCCAAGATGTCAGGGTAGGACCCACTCAGCCCCAGCATTTT. It is translated as CASSQDVRVGPTQPQHF.

V and J are TRBV27 and TRBJ1-6; D might be TRBD1 (5 bases). The CDR3 is made up of 13 amino acids. Germline values: CDR1 MNHEY, CDR2 SMNVEV (reference sequence). The V gene lost 2 bases and the J gene lost 8 bases, with 7 bases spanning the gap. CDR3 DNA sequence: TGTGCCAGCAGTTTAGGGGGGGATTCACCCCTCCACTTT. Translating gives CASSLGGDSPLHF.

The sample holds a few counts of this clone. J is TRBJ1-1 and V is TRBV19, with D tentatively TRBD1 (6 bases). Germline V gene sequence: CDR1 LNHDA, CDR2 SQIVND (reference sequence). This CDR3 has 12 residues. V was cut by 8 bases and J by 1 base, with 8 bases left in between. CDR3 DNA: TGTGCCAGTGGACAGAGGAACACTGAAGCTTTCTTT. The encoded protein is CASGQRNTEAFF.

The chain uses TRBV24-1 and TRBJ2-1, with TRBD1 matching over 10 bases. Germline V gene lookup returns CDR1 KGHDR and CDR2 SFDVKD. Losses at the gene ends were 4 bases for V and 10 bases for J; bases not matched to a gene: 9. CDR3 length: 15 amino acids. The CDR3 DNA sequence: TGTGCCACCAGTGAGGGCGGGACAGGGGTTAACGAGCAGTTCTTC. Protein product: CATSEGGTGVNEQFF.

The chain carries TRBV4-1 and TRBJ1-3, with D perhaps matching TRBD1 (6 bases). The V and J ends lost 1 base and 4 bases respectively, with 14 bases between them. Germline values: CDR1 MGHRA, CDR2 YSYEKL. The CDR3 extends over 16 amino acids. CDR3 sequence reads: CASSQGGPRIGNTIYF. The CDR3 DNA reads TGCGCCAGCAGCCAAGGGGGGCCCCGTATCGGAAACACCATATATTTT.

The rearrangement links TRBV19 to TRBJ2-7; 10 bases are shared with TRBD1. The CDR3 totals 16 residues. J was trimmed by 5 bases and V by 4 bases; bases with no gene match: 11. The germline V gene has CDR1 LNHDA and CDR2 SQIVND (reference sequence). The CDR3 sequence: CASSKTTGTGDDEQYF. The CDR3, as DNA: TGTGCCAGTAGTAAAACGACCGGGACAGGGGATGACGAGCAGTACTTC.

The chain carries TRBV5-4 and TRBJ2-5, with 10 bases matching TRBD1. CDR1 and CDR2 from the germline V gene are SGHNT and YYREEE (reference sequence). The CDR3 is made up of 16 amino acids. The V segment lost 4 bases and the J segment 4 bases; nucleotides outside the gene matches: 10. CDR3 DNA sequence: TGTGCCAGCAGCGCCCCCGGGACAGGGGTGGGAGAGACCCAGTACTTC. Amino acids: CASSAPGTGVGETQYF.

V usage is TRBV28 and J usage is TRBJ2-5; 8 bases match TRBD1. Germline lookup yields CDR1 MDHEN and CDR2 SYDVKM. V lost 5 bases and J lost 5; bases outside the gene matches: 10. The CDR3 length is 15 residues. This CDR3 is CASSLGQGTGETQYF. The CDR3, as DNA: TGTGCCAGCAGTCTCGGACAGGGAACCGGGGAGACCCAGTACTTC.

The chain couples TRBV18 to TRBJ1-1; no clear D. Germline assignment: CDR1 KGHSH and CDR2 LQKENI. V lost 3 bases, J lost 1 base, and 12 bases lay in between. The CDR3 runs 15 residues. Here the CDR3 DNA reads TGTGCCAGCTCACCTGGCGAGCGCCCGAACACTGAAGCTTTCTTT. Residues: CASSPGERPNTEAFF.

J is TRBJ2-6 and V is TRBV6-1; TRBD1 might be the D (6 bases). The CDR3 contains 16 residues. The V end lost 3 bases, the J end lost 1 base, and 10 bases lay between the germline ends. From germline, CDR1 is MNHNS and CDR2 SASEGT. CDR3 loop: CASSEDRWSGANVLTF. DNA of the CDR3: TGTGCCAGCAGTGAGGACAGATGGTCTGGGGCCAACGTCCTGACTTTC.

This clone was seen only once. The chain carries TRBV27 and TRBJ2-5; 11 bases are a match to TRBD2. Germline loops: CDR1 MNHEY, CDR2 SMNVEV (reference sequence). The V gene end was trimmed by 5 bases and the J gene end by 4 bases; junction bases not matched to a gene: 6. This CDR3 spans 15 amino acids. The CDR3 here is CASSPLAGDPETQYF. CDR3 nucleotide sequence: TGTGCCAGCAGTCCACTAGCGGGAGACCCAGAGACCCAGTACTTC.